The 14 T cell receptor beta chains listed next were all sequenced from one sample in a study of blood T cell repertoires in COVID-19. Only in-frame clones appear in the TCRdb table, and some are missing; sequencing was by immunoSEQ multiplex PCR. The profile shows about 25,000 clones, 65% to 90% of them singletons. The sample comprised peripheral blood. Every receptor here comes from a man between 65 and 80 years old with acute or convalescent COVID-19.

The rearrangement joins TRBV24-1 to TRBJ2-3, with D possibly TRBD2 on 6 matching bases. The CDR3 covers 17 residues. Trimming shortened V by 2 bases and J by 2 bases, and 16 bases separated the two germline ends. CDR1 is KGHDR, CDR2 SFDVKD, per germline. Here the CDR3 DNA reads TGTGCCACCAGTGATTCATACCGGGACTCCCCCACAGATACGCAGTATTTT. This gives the protein CATSDSYRDSPTDTQYF.

This clone was recorded once. The V and J genes are TRBV30 and TRBJ1-3; a weak D match, TRBD1 (6 bases). Germline CDR1 reads GTSNPN; CDR2 reads SVGIG (reference sequence). The CDR3 is 19 residues long. The V gene lost 4 bases and the J gene lost 2 bases, with 27 bases spanning the gap. In DNA form, the CDR3 reads TGTGCCTGGAAAAAAGATCTTCCCATGAACACAGGGACTGGAAACACCATATATTTT. Translating it yields CAWKKDLPMNTGTGNTIYF.

This clone showed up just a few times. The chain recombines TRBV5-1 with TRBJ2-7; TRBD1 matches 7 bases. Germline V lookup: CDR1 SGHRS, CDR2 YFSETQ. The CDR3 runs 12 residues. Germline trimming cut 4 bases from V and 4 bases from J; bases unmatched to any gene: 2. The DNA for the CDR3 is TGCGCCAGCAGCCAGGGACAGTACGAGCAGTACTTC. Its translation is CASSQGQYEQYF.

V and J are TRBV6-5 and TRBJ1-4; 9 bases align to TRBD1. Per germline, CDR1 MNHEY and CDR2 SVGAGI. The CDR3 loop spans 15 amino acids. The V gene end was trimmed by 6 bases and the J gene end by 7 bases; junction bases not matched to a gene: 9. The CDR3 bases are TGTGCCAGCAGGCATCCGGGACAGGGTTTTGAAAAACTGTTTTTT. This gives the protein CASRHPGQGFEKLFF.

The chain employs TRBV27 and TRBJ1-5, with a possible D match to TRBD1 (6 bases). Trimming took 2 bases from V and 2 from J, leaving 7 bases between them. The germline CDR1 and CDR2 sequences are MNHEY and SMNVEV (reference sequence). The CDR3 loop spans 14 amino acids. The CDR3 DNA reads as TGTGCCAGCAGTTTACACAGGGGCAATCAGCCCCAGCATTTT. Protein product: CASSLHRGNQPQHF.

The rearrangement links TRBV5-6 to TRBJ1-1; 8 bases align to TRBD1. V dropped 0 bases and J dropped 1; count of bases not matched to a gene: 5. Germline CDR1 SGHDT, CDR2 YYEEEE. This CDR3 has 16 amino acids. In DNA, the CDR3 is TGTGCCAGCAGCTTGGTGCAGGGGGCCGGGAACACTGAAGCTTTCTTT. Its protein is CASSLVQGAGNTEAFF.

The chain employs TRBV14 and TRBJ2-1, with 7 bases aligning to TRBD2. The CDR3 runs to 15 residues. The ends lost 4 bases at V and 4 bases at J; junction bases unmatched: 7. Germline V gene lookup returns CDR1 SGHDN and CDR2 FVKESK. The CDR3: CASSLSSGVYNEQFF. Written as DNA, the CDR3 is TGTGCCAGCAGCCTTTCTAGCGGAGTATACAATGAGCAGTTCTTC.

This clone was observed a few times. The rearrangement uses TRBV12-3 or TRBV12-4 and TRBJ2-5, with TRBD1 identical over 7 bases. Losses at the gene ends were 7 bases for V and 3 bases for J; bases not matched to a gene: 5. The CDR3 consists of 13 residues. The CDR3 DNA reads TGTGCCAGCATCCTAGGGACAGAAGAGACCCAGTACTTC. Its protein product is CASILGTEETQYF.

CDR3 in amino acids: CASSPGDYQETQYF. The CDR3 DNA sequence: TGTGCCAGCAGCCCCGGGGACTACCAAGAGACCCAGTACTTC. V gene TRBV5-4 combines with J gene TRBJ2-5, with TRBD2 as a possible D gene (6 bases). The CDR3 is 14 amino acids. Germline CDR1 reads SGHNT; CDR2 reads YYREEE (reference sequence). Trimming removed 4 bases from V and 0 bases from J, with 10 bases in between. Based on the CDR3 plus reference TRBV5-4 and TRBJ2-5, the full variable domain is ETGVTQSPTHLIKTRGQQVTLRCSSQSGHNTVSWYQQALGQGPQFIFQYYREEENGRGNFPPRFSGLQFPNYSSELNVNALELDDSALYLCASSPGDYQETQYFGPGTRLLVL.

This clone has a single count. The chain couples TRBV7-9 to TRBJ1-2; TRBD1 is a possible D gene (6 bases). The CDR3 has 15 amino acids. From germline, CDR1 is SEHNR and CDR2 FQNEAQ (reference sequence). The germline V and J ends were trimmed by 1 base and 3 bases, with 12 bases remaining between them. The CDR3 bases are TGTGCCAGCAGCTTAGAAACAGGGTGGGACTATGGCTACACCTTC. It specifies CASSLETGWDYGYTF.

The CDR3 nucleotides read TGTGCCAGCAGGATTAGAACAGGGGATCAGGGCGAGCAGTACTTC. This codes for CASRIRTGDQGEQYF. The V and J genes are TRBV6-1 and TRBJ2-7; 7 bases are a match to TRBD1. The CDR3 has 15 amino acids. V gave up 6 bases and J gave up 6 bases; unmatched junction bases: 14. CDR1 is MNHNS, CDR2 SASEGT, per germline.

J is TRBJ2-2 and V is TRBV5-5, with D possibly TRBD2 on 5 matching bases. This CDR3 region has 14 residues. Trimming took 2 bases from V and 6 from J, leaving 11 bases between them. Germline V gene lookup returns CDR1 SGHKS and CDR2 YYEKEE (reference sequence). This CDR3 is CASSLGGWSGELFF. The DNA for the CDR3 is TGTGCCAGCAGCTTAGGAGGTTGGTCCGGGGAGCTGTTTTTT.

V is TRBV20-1 and J is TRBJ2-5; D call uncertain. Germline lookup yields CDR1 DFQATT and CDR2 SNEGSKA (reference sequence). Between the trimmed V and J ends, which lost 4 bases and 3 bases, there was a span of 3 bases. CDR3 size: 10 residues. CDR3 protein: CSAIKETQYF. DNA for the CDR3: TGCAGTGCTATTAAAGAGACCCAGTACTTC.

The gene calls are TRBV4-3 and TRBJ2-1; the D is unclear. This CDR3 contains 16 residues. Germline values: CDR1 LGHNA, CDR2 YSLEER. V lost 0 bases to trimming and J lost 5 bases, with 14 bases between them. This chain's CDR3 is CASSQDRRQMNNEQFF. As DNA, the CDR3 is TGCGCCAGCAGCCAAGATAGGCGACAAATGAACAATGAGCAGTTCTTC.